The 28 T cell receptor beta chains presented below share a single source sample, sequenced in a study of OX40 agonist ivuxolimab in advanced cancers. Assay used: immunoSEQ multiplex PCR; TCRdb lists only in-frame clones, some missing. The data hold about 73,000 clones, with 85% to 90% observed a single time. The specimen comprised CD4+ or CD8+ T cells sorted from blood, sampled in a trial of the OX40 agonist ivuxolimab. These receptors came from an adult with an advanced solid tumor such as melanoma, head and neck, liver or kidney cancer.

The genes are TRBV7-6 and TRBJ2-3, with 8 bases matching TRBD2. The junction had 4 bases not matched to a gene; V was cut back by 4 bases and J by 4 bases. The germline V gene encodes CDR1 SGHVS and CDR2 FNYEAQ. The CDR3 runs 14 residues. CDR3 residues: CASSSPGLADTQYF. CDR3 sequence (DNA): TGTGCCAGCAGCTCACCGGGACTAGCAGATACGCAGTATTTT.

The sample holds one count of this clone. The genes are TRBV5-3 and TRBJ2-7, with D tentatively TRBD1 (6 bases). TRBV5-3 is designated an ORF whose function remains uncertain. The V gene lost 4 bases and the J gene lost 7 bases, with 21 bases spanning the gap. The length of the CDR3 is 15 residues. CDR3 bases: TGTGCCAGAAGCCTTCGGGGCAGGGGCCTAAGGGAGCAGTACTTC. Its translation: CARSLRGRGLREQYF.

The chain combines TRBV27 with TRBJ2-1, with 16 positions matching TRBD2. Trimming at V came to 2 bases and at J to 8 bases, leaving 24 bases not matched to a gene. The CDR3 length is 23 residues. In germline, CDR1 is MNHEY, CDR2 SMNVEV (reference sequence). CDR3 protein: CASSLPRGRPGTSGGAMVYEQFF. The CDR3 DNA is TGTGCCAGCAGTTTACCCCGGGGGAGACCCGGGACTAGCGGGGGGGCTATGGTATATGAGCAGTTCTTC.

This clone was seen only once. This chain uses TRBV6-1 with TRBJ2-2; 11 nucleotides line up with TRBD1. Trimming cost V 8 bases and J 4 bases; bases outside gene matches: 6. This CDR3 has 15 residues. Germline loops: CDR1 MNHNS, CDR2 SASEGT. CDR3 in DNA: TGTGCCAGCCGCGGGACAGGGGGTCCCACCGGGGAGCTGTTTTTT. This gives the protein CASRGTGGPTGELFF.

The genes are TRBV10-3 and TRBJ1-1, with unresolved D. V lost 2 bases to trimming and J lost 4 bases, with 11 bases between them. This CDR3 contains 14 residues. CDR1 and CDR2 (germline): ENHRY, SYGVKD. The CDR3: CAISEGTRSTEAFF. CDR3 DNA: TGTGCCATCAGTGAGGGAACGCGCTCCACTGAAGCTTTCTTT.

To note about this clone: The germline gene is not matched at one end of the junction; a read error may be the cause. The chain has TRBV2 and TRBJ2-7; D may be TRBD1 (6 bases). Germline CDR1 SNHLY, CDR2 FYNNEI. This CDR3 region has 11 residues. For the CDR3, the DNA is TGCGCCTTCGAGACAGGCTACGAGCAGTACTTC. Translated, it gives CAFETGYEQYF.

This chain joins TRBV29-1 and TRBJ2-7, with 8 bases aligning to TRBD2. The CDR3 spans 16 residues. V lost 3 bases and J lost 1; bases outside the gene matches: 11. Germline CDR1 SQVTM, CDR2 ANQGSEA. The CDR3 loop reads CSVETLRGLGSYEQYF. The CDR3 nucleotides read TGCAGCGTTGAGACCCTCAGGGGACTAGGGTCCTACGAGCAGTACTTC.

The chain joins TRBV28 to TRBJ1-2; unclear D gene. Trimming removed 0 bases from V and 3 bases from J, with 8 bases in between. Germline-derived CDR1 and CDR2 are MDHEN and SYDVKM. This CDR3 spans 14 amino acids. The DNA of the CDR3 is TGTGCCAGCAGTTTATGGCATACGTACTATGGCTACACCTTC. Translating it yields CASSLWHTYYGYTF.

The CDR3 nucleotides are TGTGCCAGCAGTTTATATGGGACCTACGGACCCCAGCATTTT. Its protein is CASSLYGTYGPQHF. The chain combines TRBV27 with TRBJ1-5, with TRBD1 as a possible D gene (5 bases). The CDR3 loop spans 14 amino acids. CDR1 MNHEY and CDR2 SMNVEV come from the germline V gene (reference sequence). V dropped 1 base and J dropped 10 bases, with 14 bases sitting between them.

This rearrangement joins TRBV9 to TRBJ2-3, with a weak D call TRBD2 (5 bases). CDR3 length: 16 amino acids. The V gene's germline CDR1 is SGDLS and CDR2 YYNGEE. The V end was cut by 4 bases, the J end by 7 bases, with 22 bases between. The CDR3 protein is CASSPEGLFPPHTQYF. CDR3 DNA sequence: TGTGCCAGCAGCCCCGAAGGACTCTTCCCACCCCATACGCAGTATTTT. Full variable domain (rest looked up from reference TRBV9 and TRBJ2-3): DSGVTQTPKHLITATGQRVTLRCSPRSGDLSVYWYQQSLDQGLQFLIQYYNGEERAKGNILERFSAQQFPDLHSELNLSSLELGDSALYFCASSPEGLFPPHTQYFGPGTRLTVL.

The chain uses TRBV27 and TRBJ2-6, with a weak D call TRBD2 (6 bases). The CDR3 contains 17 residues. Germline V CDR1 and CDR2: MNHEY, SMNVEV (reference sequence). V gave up 3 bases and J gave up 0 bases, with 12 bases separating them. The CDR3 protein is CASSLGDSFSGANVLTF. CDR3 nucleotides: TGTGCCAGCAGTTTGGGGGACTCTTTCTCTGGGGCCAACGTCCTGACTTTC.

This clone was seen just once. The rearrangement joins TRBV5-4 to TRBJ1-1; D remains unclear. CDR1 and CDR2 (germline): SGHNT, YYREEE (reference sequence). Trimming shortened V by 0 bases and J by 5 bases, and 5 bases separated the two germline ends. There are 12 residues in the CDR3. The DNA of the CDR3 is TGTGCCAGCAGCTTGGTGGCAACTGAAGCTTTCTTT. The encoded protein is CASSLVATEAFF. The complete variable domain, with remaining parts taken from reference TRBV5-4 and TRBJ1-1, reads ETGVTQSPTHLIKTRGQQVTLRCSSQSGHNTVSWYQQALGQGPQFIFQYYREEENGRGNFPPRFSGLQFPNYSSELNVNALELDDSALYLCASSLVATEAFFGQGTRLTVV.

J is TRBJ2-7 and V is TRBV6-6; 9 nucleotides match TRBD1. The germline V gene encodes CDR1 MNHNY and CDR2 SVGAGI (reference sequence). After removal of 5 bases from V and 4 bases from J, the junction contained 9 bases not matched to a gene. The CDR3 runs to 15 residues. CDR3: CASSTTGQGSYEQYF. CDR3 sequence (DNA): TGTGCCAGCAGTACAACGGGACAGGGATCGTACGAGCAGTACTTC.

The V call is TRBV13, the J call TRBJ1-1; D remains ambiguous. Looked up from germline, CDR1 is PRHDT and CDR2 is FYEKMQ (reference sequence). CDR3 size: 13 residues. V shed 3 bases and J shed 2 bases, with 7 bases lying between them. The CDR3 DNA follows: TGTGCCAGCAGCTTCACAGTCAACACTGAAGCTTTCTTT. Residues: CASSFTVNTEAFF.

V usage is TRBV15 and J usage is TRBJ1-6; perhaps TRBD1 as D (6 bases). The CDR3 runs to 14 residues. The V gene lost 3 bases and the J gene lost 4 bases, with 7 bases spanning the gap. Germline V CDR1 and CDR2: LNHNV, YYDKDF (reference sequence). CDR3 nucleotides: TGTGCCACCAGCAGGGACAGATATAATTCACCCCTCCACTTT. It encodes CATSRDRYNSPLHF.

The rearrangement joins TRBV19 to TRBJ2-3; 14 bases line up with TRBD2. The germline V gene encodes CDR1 LNHDA and CDR2 SQIVND (reference sequence). The CDR3 extends over 18 amino acids. V shed 4 bases, J shed 2 bases, and the junction held 8 bases outside the gene matches. CDR3 coding DNA: TGTGCCAGTAGTACCGGACTAGCGGGGGGCCCGCTCACAGATACGCAGTATTTT. Encoded protein: CASSTGLAGGPLTDTQYF. The variable domain in full, completed from reference TRBV19 and TRBJ2-3, reads DGGITQSPKYLFRKEGQNVTLSCEQNLNHDAMYWYRQDPGQGLRLIYYSQIVNDFQKGDIAEGYSVSREKKESFPLTVTSAQKNPTAFYLCASSTGLAGGPLTDTQYFGPGTRLTVL.

The chain employs TRBV10-2 and TRBJ2-2; TRBD1 agrees at 9 bases. The length of the CDR3 is 14 residues. CDR1 and CDR2 (germline): WSHSY, SAAADI. J gave up 4 bases and V 6 bases, and 3 bases lay outside the gene matches. In nucleotides, the CDR3 is TGCGCCAGCAGACAGGGGGCGGGCACCGGGGAGCTGTTTTTT. Translated: CASRQGAGTGELFF.

The V call is TRBV5-1, the J call TRBJ1-2; perhaps TRBD1 as D (6 bases). Germline-derived CDR1 and CDR2 are SGHRS and YFSETQ. V lost 3 bases and J lost 4, with 13 bases in between. This CDR3 region has 14 residues. In DNA, the CDR3 is TGCGCCAGCAGCTATAATACAGGGACCTATGGCTACACCTTC. It codes for CASSYNTGTYGYTF.

The genes are TRBV27 and TRBJ2-1, with TRBD1 matching 8 bases. This CDR3 comprises 15 residues. J gave up 4 bases and V 6 bases, and 8 bases lay outside the gene matches. Germline lookup yields CDR1 MNHEY and CDR2 SMNVEV (reference sequence). CDR3 protein: CASSPGGSTYNEQFF. The CDR3 bases are TGTGCCAGCAGCCCAGGGGGCTCCACTTACAATGAGCAGTTCTTC.

The chain carries TRBV7-9 and TRBJ2-3; TRBD2 aligns across 9 bases. Trimming removed 5 bases from V and 3 bases from J; junction bases left unmatched: 6. The CDR3 is made up of 15 amino acids. Germline V gene sequence: CDR1 SEHNR, CDR2 FQNEAQ (reference sequence). In DNA, the CDR3 is TGTGCCAGCAGCGCCGTAGCGGGAGAGACAGATACGCAGTATTTT. Encoded protein: CASSAVAGETDTQYF. The whole variable domain, remainder taken from reference TRBV7-9 and TRBJ2-3, is DTGVSQNPRHKITKRGQNVTFRCDPISEHNRLYWYRQTLGQGPEFLTYFQNEAQLEKSRLLSDRFSAERPKGSFSTLEIQRTEQGDSAMYLCASSAVAGETDTQYFGPGTRLTVL.

This clone was recorded once. The chain recombines TRBV28 with TRBJ1-2, with D possibly being TRBD1 (6 bases). CDR1 and CDR2 from the germline V gene are MDHEN and SYDVKM. Trimming shortened V by 5 bases and J by 4 bases, and 17 bases separated the two germline ends. This CDR3 is 15 amino acids long. DNA for the CDR3: TGTGCCAGCAGTCCTCTGGGGGGGCTGGCCTATGGCTACACCTTC. Amino acid sequence: CASSPLGGLAYGYTF.

The rearrangement uses TRBV10-3 and TRBJ1-4, with 8 bases fitting TRBD1. This CDR3 contains 19 residues. V dropped 0 bases and J dropped 0; count of bases not matched to a gene: 9. CDR1 is ENHRY, CDR2 SYGVKD, per germline. The CDR3 reads CAISESSRDRFATNEKLFF. The CDR3 DNA is TGTGCCATCAGTGAGTCGTCCCGGGACAGGTTTGCAACTAATGAAAAACTGTTTTTT.

The V and J genes are TRBV7-9 and TRBJ2-1, with unresolved D. The CDR3 totals 16 residues. Germline loops: CDR1 SEHNR, CDR2 FQNEAQ (reference sequence). V lost 4 bases, J lost 6 bases, and 19 bases lay in between. The CDR3 protein is CASSWSAYSDRNEQFF. In nucleotides, the CDR3 is TGTGCCAGCAGCTGGTCGGCATATAGTGACCGCAATGAGCAGTTCTTC. Variable domain in full (rest from reference TRBV7-9 and TRBJ2-1): DTGVSQNPRHKITKRGQNVTFRCDPISEHNRLYWYRQTLGQGPEFLTYFQNEAQLEKSRLLSDRFSAERPKGSFSTLEIQRTEQGDSAMYLCASSWSAYSDRNEQFFGPGTRLTVL.

J is TRBJ1-6 and V is TRBV28; D remains ambiguous. The germline V gene encodes CDR1 MDHEN and CDR2 SYDVKM. The CDR3 sequence is 20 residues long. Trimming stripped 3 bases from V and 0 bases from J, with 21 bases between. The CDR3 DNA reads as TGTGCCAGCAGTTTCTCGTTCGGCCGGGAACCTAGCTCCTATAATTCACCCCTCCACTTT. Encoded protein: CASSFSFGREPSSYNSPLHF.

This clone was recorded once. CDR3 in amino acids: CASTPSGGTDTQYF. The CDR3 bases are TGTGCCAGCACCCCCAGCGGGGGCACAGATACGCAGTATTTT. The chain employs TRBV9 and TRBJ2-3; 7 positions match TRBD2. Germline trimming cut 6 bases from V and 1 base from J; bases unmatched to any gene: 5. Looked up from germline, CDR1 is SGDLS and CDR2 is YYNGEE. The CDR3 extends over 14 amino acids.

This clone was counted between two and nine times. This chain links TRBV2 with TRBJ1-2; no firm D call. The CDR3 is 14 amino acids. From germline, CDR1 is SNHLY and CDR2 FYNNEI. V lost 4 bases, J lost 8 bases, and 17 bases lay in between. CDR3: CASSVGPGLQGYTF. DNA of the CDR3: TGTGCCAGCAGTGTTGGGCCAGGTCTACAGGGCTACACCTTC.

This chain joins TRBV27 and TRBJ1-6; D is possibly TRBD1 (5 bases). Looked up from germline, CDR1 is MNHEY and CDR2 is SMNVEV (reference sequence). The germline V and J ends were trimmed by 1 base and 0 bases, with 13 bases remaining between them. CDR3 length: 18 residues. In DNA form, the CDR3 reads TGTGCCAGCAGTTTATTACTAGCAGGGAGCTCCTATAATTCACCCCTCCACTTT. Its translation: CASSLLLAGSSYNSPLHF.

The genes are TRBV7-9 and TRBJ2-5; D gene ambiguous. Germline loops: CDR1 SEHNR, CDR2 FQNEAQ (reference sequence). V lost 9 bases to trimming and J lost 1 base, with 9 bases between them. The CDR3 length is 12 residues. In DNA form, the CDR3 reads TGTGCCAGTAGGGATTTCCAAGAGACCCAGTACTTC. Translating it yields CASRDFQETQYF. The full variable domain, in which reference TRBV7-9 and TRBJ2-5 provide the parts outside the CDR3, is DTGVSQNPRHKITKRGQNVTFRCDPISEHNRLYWYRQTLGQGPEFLTYFQNEAQLEKSRLLSDRFSAERPKGSFSTLEIQRTEQGDSAMYLCASRDFQETQYFGPGTRLLVL.